This TCR beta chain appears in the sequencing data of a study of T cell responses to AZD1222 COVID-19 vaccine. This clone is medium-sized by share. Profiling relied on immunoSEQ multiplex PCR, and the TCRdb table lists in-frame clones only, not all of them. Here the sample spans fewer than 50,000 clones, about 78% being singletons. Germline V CDR1 and CDR2: SEHNR, FQNEAQ (reference sequence). The CDR3 is made up of 16 amino acids. Trimming took 5 bases from V and 0 from J, leaving 17 bases between them. The sequence derives from an adult in good health. Source: peripheral blood, taken on day 0 of AZD1222 vaccination. This chain joins TRBV7-9 and TRBJ2-7; D possibly corresponds to TRBD1 (8 bases). CDR3 amino acids: CASSRLGGTGSYEQYF. The CDR3 region has the DNA TGTGCCAGCAGCAGGCTGGGAGGGACAGGCTCCTACGAGCAGTACTTC.